A single sample gave rise to the 27 T cell receptor beta chains below, sequenced in a study of STAT3 mutations in large granular lymphocyte leukemia. General study findings and limits: Every T-LGLL patient had at least one immunodominant TCRbeta clonotype.

Clones were sequenced by immunoSEQ multiplex PCR, and TCRdb holds only the in-frame ones, with some missing. The data contain 10,000 to 15,000 clones, about nine tenths of them singletons. These receptors have no identified antigens. The sequencing sample was made of PBMCs. Receptor source: a human donor with T large granular lymphocyte leukemia. Some clones in this sample may be carry-over from other donors' samples.

The chain joins TRBV28 to TRBJ2-4; D unclear. Germline-derived CDR1 and CDR2 are MDHEN and SYDVKM. V was trimmed by 8 bases and J by 0 bases, leaving 17 bases between them. The CDR3 totals 16 residues. CDR3 coding DNA: TGTGCCAGCTCCCCCCCTACGCGGCTAGCCAAAAACATTCAGTACTTC. Protein product: CASSPPTRLAKNIQYF.

The chain recombines TRBV5-6 with TRBJ2-5; the match to TRBD1 covers 9 bases. The CDR3 is 15 residues long. CDR1 is SGHDT and CDR2 is YYEEEE in the germline V gene. V dropped 1 base and J dropped 7; count of bases not matched to a gene: 8. CDR3 region: CASSLTGTGHGTQYF. The CDR3 region has the DNA TGTGCCAGCAGCTTGACCGGGACAGGGCATGGGACCCAGTACTTC.

The chain uses TRBV4-3 and TRBJ2-1; TRBD2 aligns across 7 bases. The junction had 8 bases not matched to a gene; V was cut back by 0 bases and J by 15 bases. CDR1 LGHNA and CDR2 YSLEER come from the germline V gene. CDR3 length equals 13 residues. This chain's CDR3 is CASSQDKGTTSFF. CDR3 DNA sequence: TGCGCCAGCAGCCAAGATAAGGGGACTACCTCGTTCTTC.

The rearrangement joins TRBV6-6 to TRBJ1-5; tentative D call: TRBD1 (6 bases). With 6 bases removed from V and 5 bases from J, the gap between germline ends came to 14 bases. CDR1 MNHNY and CDR2 SVGAGI come from the germline V gene (reference sequence). The CDR3 runs to 14 residues. Here the CDR3 reads CASSLRGGHQPQHF. CDR3 DNA sequence: TGTGCCAGCAGCCTGAGGGGGGGTCATCAGCCCCAGCATTTT.

The V and J genes are TRBV2 and TRBJ1-4; TRBD1 is a possible D gene (6 bases). Looked up from germline, CDR1 is SNHLY and CDR2 is FYNNEI. Trimming left V 7 bases short and J 7 bases short, with 16 bases between. CDR3 length equals 14 residues. The CDR3 reads CASNPDSQSEKLFF. The CDR3 DNA follows: TGTGCCAGCAACCCGGACAGCCAGAGTGAAAAACTGTTTTTT.

The chain employs TRBV2 and TRBJ1-2; D is unresolved. CDR1 is SNHLY, CDR2 FYNNEI, per germline. The CDR3 spans 15 residues. Trimming removed 4 bases at V and 2 bases at J, with 14 bases between. The CDR3 DNA sequence: TGTGCCAGCAGTGTCGAGAAAGGGCCCAACTATGGCTACACCTTC. This encodes CASSVEKGPNYGYTF.

The chain is built from TRBV6-5 and TRBJ1-1; perhaps TRBD1 as D (6 bases). Germline V gene data show CDR1 as MNHEY and CDR2 as SVGAGI. V was trimmed by 1 base and J by 4 bases, leaving 10 bases between them. The CDR3 runs 14 residues. The CDR3 here is CASSYFQGITEAFF. The CDR3 DNA follows: TGTGCCAGCAGTTACTTCCAGGGGATCACTGAAGCTTTCTTT.

This clone appeared a few times. The V call is TRBV28, the J call TRBJ1-2; 7 bases line up with TRBD1. Looked up from germline, CDR1 is MDHEN and CDR2 is SYDVKM. The J segment lost 5 bases and the V segment lost 6 bases, leaving 12 bases of the junction unmatched. The CDR3 has 15 residues. The CDR3 sequence is CASSTRQGALYGYTF. The CDR3 nucleotides are TGTGCCAGCAGCACCAGACAGGGTGCCCTGTATGGCTACACCTTC.

The chain's CDR3 is CASSFGPMNTEAFF. The DNA for the CDR3 is TGTGCCAGCAGCTTCGGCCCGATGAACACTGAAGCTTTCTTT. The J gene is TRBJ1-1, the V gene TRBV5-4; D is uncertain. The CDR3 length is 14 residues. Per germline, CDR1 SGHNT and CDR2 YYREEE (reference sequence). V was cut by 2 bases and J by 0 bases, with 8 bases left in between.

V and J are TRBV11-1 and TRBJ2-5; D unclear. Deletions cut 6 bases from V and 4 bases from J, with 3 bases between. Germline V gene lookup returns CDR1 SGHAT and CDR2 FQDESV (reference sequence). The length of the CDR3 is 10 residues. CDR3 nucleotide sequence: TGTGCCAGCAGTGGAGAGACCCAGTACTTC. Translation: CASSGETQYF. Drawing the rest from reference TRBV11-1 and TRBJ2-5, the complete variable domain is EAEVAQSPRYKITEKSQAVAFWCDPISGHATLYWYRQILGQGPELLVQFQDESVVDDSQLPKDRFSAERLKGVDSTLKIQPAELGDSAMYLCASSGETQYFGPGTRLLVL.

This sequence joins TRBV5-6 and TRBJ2-3; D is undetermined. The CDR3 is 12 residues long. The germline gives CDR1 SGHDT, CDR2 YYEEEE. V was clipped by 4 bases and J by 3 bases, with 6 bases between them. This CDR3 is CASSDITDTQYF. The CDR3 DNA reads TGTGCCAGCAGCGATATAACAGATACGCAGTATTTT.

This clone was picked up one time. The chain links TRBV7-2 to TRBJ1-4; 8 nucleotides line up with TRBD1. V lost 8 bases, J lost 7 bases, and 18 bases stayed unmatched. The CDR3 length is 17 residues. The germline CDR1 and CDR2 sequences are SGHTA and FQGNSA. The CDR3 region is CASRALGTGPFGEKLFF. The CDR3 nucleotides read TGTGCCAGCCGAGCTTTGGGGACAGGCCCTTTTGGTGAAAAACTGTTTTTT.

This clone was seen only a few times. V usage is TRBV10-3 and J usage is TRBJ1-2; perhaps TRBD1 as D (5 bases). This CDR3 has 18 amino acids. Germline loops: CDR1 ENHRY, CDR2 SYGVKD. V lost 10 bases to trimming and J lost 6 bases, with 33 bases between them. The CDR3 DNA reads as TGTGCCAGCTTAGGCGGCAACATCCAGATACAGGCTAAGGATGGCTACACCTTC. This sequence encodes CASLGGNIQIQAKDGYTF.

This clone was detected once. The chain has TRBV4-1 and TRBJ2-1; D remains ambiguous. The germline V gene has CDR1 MGHRA and CDR2 YSYEKL. V lost 1 base and J 0 bases, leaving 10 bases between the germline ends. The CDR3 has 16 residues. The CDR3: CASSQAQMSSYNEQFF. CDR3 coding DNA: TGCGCCAGCAGCCAAGCCCAGATGAGCTCCTACAATGAGCAGTTCTTC.

The chain is built from TRBV27 and TRBJ1-1, with D possibly being TRBD1 (5 bases). The germline V gene has CDR1 MNHEY and CDR2 SMNVEV (reference sequence). The CDR3 extends over 15 amino acids. Trimming took 3 bases from V and 0 from J, leaving 11 bases between them. Here the CDR3 reads CASSLTAIMNTEAFF. For the CDR3, the DNA is TGTGCCAGCAGTTTGACAGCAATCATGAACACTGAAGCTTTCTTT.

The chain recombines TRBV19 with TRBJ2-3; D is ambiguous. CDR1 and CDR2 from the germline V gene are LNHDA and SQIVND (reference sequence). Trimming left V 4 bases short and J 0 bases short, with 8 bases between. The CDR3 covers 14 residues. For the CDR3, the DNA is TGTGCCAGTAGTAGGGCAGCTAGCACAGATACGCAGTATTTT. This sequence encodes CASSRAASTDTQYF. Supplemented by reference TRBV19 and TRBJ2-3, the full variable domain reads DGGITQSPKYLFRKEGQNVTLSCEQNLNHDAMYWYRQDPGQGLRLIYYSQIVNDFQKGDIAEGYSVSREKKESFPLTVTSAQKNPTAFYLCASSRAASTDTQYFGPGTRLTVL.

The sample holds one count of this clone. This chain links TRBV19 with TRBJ2-5, with a weak D call TRBD2 (6 bases). The tail of the sequence fits TRBJ2-7 better, so the J call may be wrong. The CDR3 loop spans 16 amino acids. Per germline, CDR1 LNHDA and CDR2 SQIVND (reference sequence). The chain's CDR3 is CASSPGDGLLSYEQYF. The CDR3 bases are TGTGCCAGTAGCCCGGGGGACGGCCTTCTCTCCTACGAGCAGTACTTC.

The chain joins TRBV29-1 to TRBJ2-3, with 10 bases identical to TRBD2. Per germline, CDR1 SQVTM and CDR2 ANQGSEA. After removal of 4 bases from V and 6 bases from J, the junction contained 7 bases not matched to a gene. The CDR3 is 14 residues long. The CDR3 reads CSVVVLAGADTQYF. The CDR3 DNA reads as TGCAGCGTTGTAGTTCTAGCGGGAGCTGATACGCAGTATTTT.

The V and J genes are TRBV2 and TRBJ2-7, with TRBD1 identical over 9 bases. Germline CDR1 reads SNHLY; CDR2 reads FYNNEI. Losses at the gene ends were 4 bases for V and 6 bases for J; bases not matched to a gene: 4. The CDR3 contains 13 residues. The CDR3 sequence: CASSGGTGTEQYF. The CDR3 bases are TGTGCCAGCAGTGGGGGGACAGGGACCGAGCAGTACTTC.

The CDR3 protein is CASSLVRGTEAFF. The CDR3 DNA is TGCGCCAGCAGCTTGGTTAGGGGGACTGAAGCTTTCTTT. The chain has TRBV5-1 and TRBJ1-1, with a possible D match to TRBD1 (6 bases). The CDR3 sequence is 13 residues long. Germline assignment: CDR1 SGHRS and CDR2 YFSETQ. V lost 0 bases and J 5 bases, leaving 8 bases between the germline ends.

This chain joins TRBV25-1 and TRBJ2-3, with unresolved D. Deletions cut 6 bases from V and 3 bases from J, with 7 bases between. This CDR3 is built from 12 residues. Germline V gene lookup returns CDR1 MGHDK and CDR2 SYGVNS. CDR3 loop: CASREITDTQYF. CDR3 in DNA: TGTGCCAGCAGAGAGATTACAGATACGCAGTATTTT.

The chain employs TRBV6-1 and TRBJ1-5; TRBD1 might be the D (6 bases). Per the germline V gene, CDR1 is MNHNS and CDR2 is SASEGT. Trimming stripped 5 bases from V and 7 bases from J, with 12 bases between. The CDR3 contains 13 residues. CDR3 DNA sequence: TGTGCCAGCAGTTCCAGGGGTTCCCAGCCCCAGCATTTT. This sequence encodes CASSSRGSQPQHF.

The genes are TRBV5-1 and TRBJ1-4, with TRBD1 as a possible D gene (6 bases). This CDR3 comprises 14 residues. V shed 4 bases and J shed 4 bases, with 11 bases lying between them. Germline values: CDR1 SGHRS, CDR2 YFSETQ. CDR3 DNA: TGCGCCAGCAGCCGGACAGCCGATAATGAAAAACTGTTTTTT. Amino acids: CASSRTADNEKLFF.

The chain joins TRBV5-1 to TRBJ1-2, with TRBD1 matching 8 bases. The CDR3 length is 16 residues. CDR1 and CDR2 from the germline V gene are SGHRS and YFSETQ. V lost 2 bases, J lost 8 bases, and 14 bases stayed unmatched. CDR3 sequence: CASSFLPLDRGYGYTF. Written as DNA, the CDR3 is TGCGCCAGCAGCTTCCTTCCTCTTGACAGGGGCTACGGCTACACCTTC.

The chain carries TRBV2 and TRBJ1-5; TRBD1 matches at 7 bases. The trim removed 8 bases at V and 3 bases at J, leaving 4 bases unmatched. The CDR3 totals 13 residues. Germline loops: CDR1 SNHLY, CDR2 FYNNEI. CDR3 bases: TGTGCCAGCCTACAGGGGTTCAATCAGCCCCAGCATTTT. Protein product: CASLQGFNQPQHF.

Turning to this clone: One end of the junction fails to match germline, which may point to a read error. The chain has TRBV6-5 and TRBJ1-2, with D perhaps matching TRBD1 (5 bases). The germline V gene encodes CDR1 MNHEY and CDR2 SVGAGI. The CDR3 spans 13 residues. CDR3 residues: CASSRAGDQLVSF. CDR3 DNA sequence: TGTGCCAGCTCTCGTGCGGGGGACCAACTCGTCTCCTTC.

The chain recombines TRBV30 with TRBJ1-4; unclear D gene. CDR3 length: 13 amino acids. Germline values: CDR1 GTSNPN, CDR2 SVGIG (reference sequence). The V end was cut by 4 bases, the J end by 8 bases, with 14 bases between. This chain's CDR3 is CAWTGSVPEKLFF. The CDR3, as DNA: TGTGCCTGGACGGGGTCGGTTCCCGAAAAACTGTTTTTT.